These T cell receptor beta chains were read from a single sample in a study of T cell responses to AZD1222 COVID-19 vaccine. Using immunoSEQ multiplex PCR, the repertoire was profiled, and TCRdb retains in-frame clones only, with some absent. The table shows 75,000 to 100,000 clones, with approximately 90% occurring only once. The sample consisted of peripheral blood, taken on day 0 of AZD1222 vaccination. The receptors come from an adult in good health. Both conserved end residues are part of each CDR3. A D gene is named only where the DNA matches it firmly. Clone sizes are given selectively: once, few, many, or a class where the clone is expanded.

abundance	v_gene	d_gene	j_gene	CDR3nt	CDR3aa
.	TRBV7-2	.	TRBJ2-7	TGTGCCAGCAGCTTAAACGGCGGACACCCTGTCCACGAGCAGTACTTC	CASSLNGGHPVHEQYF
.	TRBV27	TRBD1	TRBJ2-1	TGTGCCGCCACAGGGGTTCTCCACAATGAGCAGTTCTTC	CAATGVLHNEQFF
.	TRBV11-2	.	TRBJ2-7	TGTGCCAGCAGCCCACCGGCCCGCTCCTACGAGCAGTACTTC	CASSPPARSYEQYF
.	TRBV27	.	TRBJ2-7	TGTGCCAGCAGTTTTTCCCTGGGCAGGAACTACGAGCAGTACTTC	CASSFSLGRNYEQYF
.	TRBV9	TRBD1	TRBJ1-2	TGTGCCAGCAGCCCAGGACAGGGTGCTTCTGGCTACACCTTC	CASSPGQGASGYTF
.	TRBV7-9	.	TRBJ2-1	TGTGCCAGCAGCCGCGACGGATACAATGAGCAGTTCTTC	CASSRDGYNEQFF
.	TRBV30	TRBD2	TRBJ2-5	TGTGCCTGGAGTCCAACCCAGGGACTAGCCGAGACCCAGTACTTC	CAWSPTQGLAETQYF
.	TRBV11-3	.	TRBJ2-1	TGTGCCAGCAGCTTAAGTGGGAGCAATGAGCAGTTCTTC	CASSLSGSNEQFF
.	TRBV28	.	TRBJ1-2	TGTGCCAGCAGCATGCCCTCGGGGGGAGGTGGCTACACCTTC	CASSMPSGGGGYTF
.	TRBV7-2	TRBD1	TRBJ2-5	TGTGCCAGCAGCCTGTCCGGGACAGGGGGCGAGACCCAGTACTTC	CASSLSGTGGETQYF
.	TRBV10-3	TRBD1	TRBJ1-6	TGTGCCATCAGTGAGTCTACAGGGGGATATAATTCACCCCTCCACTTT	CAISESTGGYNSPLHF
.	TRBV15	.	TRBJ2-5	TGTGCCACCAGCAGTCGACACCCACAAGAGACCCAGTACTTC	CATSSRHPQETQYF
once	TRBV5-1	.	TRBJ1-1	TGCGCCAGCAGCTTGGGCCCCACGGGGGCAGCTTTCTTT	CASSLGPTGAAFF
.	TRBV28	.	TRBJ1-1	TGTGCCAGCAGCAGCCCTTCCCTTACACAGGCCCCGAGGGCTTTCTTT	CASSSPSLTQAPRAFF
.	TRBV5-6	TRBD2	TRBJ2-3	TGTGCCAGCAGCTTGTTACTAGCGAGGACAGATACGCAGTATTTT	CASSLLLARTDTQYF
.	TRBV7-6	TRBD2	TRBJ2-2	TGTGCCAGCAGCCCTGTCGGGGGGGTGTTGGTCCCCGGGGAGCTGTTTTTT	CASSPVGGVLVPGELFF
.	TRBV27	TRBD2	TRBJ2-7	TGTGCCAGCAGTTTCCGACTAGCGGGGGACCCCTACGAGCAGTACTTC	CASSFRLAGDPYEQYF
once	TRBV5-8	TRBD1	TRBJ2-7	TGTGCCAGCAGCAGGACAGGGAAAAATTACGAGCAGTACTTC	CASSRTGKNYEQYF
.	TRBV30	.	TRBJ2-6	TGTGCCTGGAGTGTACCCGGGTCTGGGGCCAACGTCCTGACTTTC	CAWSVPGSGANVLTF
.	TRBV5-4	TRBD2	TRBJ2-7	TGTGCCAGCAGCTCCCGGGGGGAGGCCTACGAGCAGTACTTC	CASSSRGEAYEQYF
.	TRBV11-3	.	TRBJ2-3	TGTGCCAGCAGCTCCGGGACTCTCAGAGATACGCAGTATTTT	CASSSGTLRDTQYF
.	TRBV7-8	.	TRBJ1-3	TGTGCCAGCAGCTTAGTCGGGGGGATCTCTGGAAACACCATATATTTT	CASSLVGGISGNTIYF
.	TRBV28	TRBD1	TRBJ1-2	TGTGCCAGCAGCGACACAGGGGTAAGTGGCTACACCTTC	CASSDTGVSGYTF
.	TRBV15	TRBD2	TRBJ2-2	TGTGCCACCAGCAGAGGCCTAGTGACTAGCGGGAGTGACGGGGAGCTGTTTTTT	CATSRGLVTSGSDGELFF
once	TRBV7-6	TRBD2	TRBJ2-3	TGTGCCAGCAGGCCAGGGGGGACTAGCGGGACTCACACAGATACGCAGTATTTT	CASRPGGTSGTHTDTQYF
.	TRBV7-9	.	TRBJ1-1	TGTGCCAGCAGCTCACCCCCCGGACGTCCGACCACTGAAGCTTTCTTT	CASSSPPGRPTTEAFF
once	TRBV19	TRBD1	TRBJ2-2	TGTGCCAGTAGATCACAGGGGGACACCGGGGAGCTGTTTTTT	CASRSQGDTGELFF
.	TRBV18	.	TRBJ2-5	TGTGCCAGCTCACCAAGGGCGTTGTCTACCGAGACCCAGTACTTC	CASSPRALSTETQYF
.	TRBV18	TRBD1	TRBJ2-5	TGTGCCAGCTCACCACCGGGGTCGGGACAGGAGTACTTC	CASSPPGSGQEYF
.	TRBV28	.	TRBJ1-2	TGTGCCAGCAGTTTGGGAGGTACAGGGAGTCGTAACTATGGCTACACCTTC	CASSLGGTGSRNYGYTF
.	TRBV5-1	.	TRBJ1-2	TGCGCCAGCAGCCAACAGGGTCCTAACTATGGCTACACCTTC	CASSQQGPNYGYTF
.	TRBV13	TRBD2	TRBJ2-2	TGTGCCAGCAGCTTAGGGACTAGCGGGAAGGGGTCGAACACCGGGGAGCTGTTTTTT	CASSLGTSGKGSNTGELFF
.	TRBV5-1	.	TRBJ2-7	TGCGCCAGCAGCCGACAGTCCTCAACCTACGAGCAGTACTTC	CASSRQSSTYEQYF
.	TRBV6-4	.	TRBJ2-3	TGTGCCAGCAGTGAACAGGGTGGAGATACGCAGTATTTT	CASSEQGGDTQYF
few	TRBV27	.	TRBJ1-2	TGTGCCAGCAGCCCCCTAGGGGGGGGCTATGGCTACACCTTC	CASSPLGGGYGYTF
.	TRBV7-3	.	TRBJ2-4	TGTGCCAGCAGCACAAACCGGGCCCCGGGGGAAAACATTCAGTACTTC	CASSTNRAPGENIQYF
.	TRBV3-1/TRBV3-2	.	TRBJ1-2	TGTGCCAGCAGCCTCACCCCCGGAAGCTATGGCTACACCTTC	CASSLTPGSYGYTF
.	TRBV3-1/TRBV3-2	.	TRBJ2-2	TGTGCCAGCAGCCTTTCAGGACACTACACCGGGGAGCTGTTTTTT	CASSLSGHYTGELFF
.	TRBV28	TRBD1	TRBJ2-7	TGTGCCACCTTTACCGGGACAGCGAAATACGAGCAGTACTTC	CATFTGTAKYEQYF
.	TRBV28	.	TRBJ1-2	TGTGCCAGCAGTTTAGGGACCGGCGACTATGGCTACACCTTC	CASSLGTGDYGYTF
.	TRBV20-1	.	TRBJ2-5	TGCAGTGCTAGTCAAGCCCAAGAGACCCAGTACTTC	CSASQAQETQYF
.	TRBV19	.	TRBJ1-2	TGTGCCAGTAGCCACTATGGCTACACCTTC	CASSHYGYTF
.	TRBV5-1	.	TRBJ2-1	TGCGCCAGCAGCTCATGGACCCAGCCCCGACCGGGTAATGAGCAGTTCTTC	CASSSWTQPRPGNEQFF